This T cell receptor (beta chain) was found in a study of blood T cell repertoires in COVID-19. Across the whole study: The samples span acute and convalescent COVID-19 from the United States, Italy and Spain.

V lost 7 bases and J 4 bases, leaving 16 bases between the germline ends. The CDR3 contains 14 residues. In germline, CDR1 is MNHEY, CDR2 SVGEGT. Clones were sequenced by immunoSEQ multiplex PCR, and TCRdb holds only the in-frame ones, with some missing. The sample holds some 300,000 clones, about nine tenths seen once. The Seattle patients, enrolled during active infection, were followed longitudinally. This sequence joins TRBV6-2 or TRBV6-3 and TRBJ1-2; D is uncertain. Sequencing was performed on peripheral blood. This sequence was found in a woman aged 50 to 60 with COVID-19, enrolled during active disease. The CDR3: CASTPEDSSYGYTF. The CDR3 region has the DNA TGTGCCAGCACCCCTGAGGACTCCAGCTATGGCTACACCTTC.